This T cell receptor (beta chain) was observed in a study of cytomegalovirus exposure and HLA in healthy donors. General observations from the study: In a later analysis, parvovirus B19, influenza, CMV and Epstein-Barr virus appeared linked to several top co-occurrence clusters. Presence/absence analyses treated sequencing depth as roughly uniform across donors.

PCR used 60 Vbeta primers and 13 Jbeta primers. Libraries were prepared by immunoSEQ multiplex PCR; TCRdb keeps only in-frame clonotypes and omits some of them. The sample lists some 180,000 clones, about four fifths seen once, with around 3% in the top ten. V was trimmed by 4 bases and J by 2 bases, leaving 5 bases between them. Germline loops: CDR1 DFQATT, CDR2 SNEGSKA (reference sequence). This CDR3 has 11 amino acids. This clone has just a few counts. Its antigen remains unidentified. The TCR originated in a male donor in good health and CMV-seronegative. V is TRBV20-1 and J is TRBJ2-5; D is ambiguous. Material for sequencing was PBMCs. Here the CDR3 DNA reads TGCAGTGCTAACCAGCAAGAGACCCAGTACTTC. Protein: CSANQQETQYF.